The clone carrying this T cell receptor (beta chain) has a handful of counts. The antigen is undetermined. Live CD3+CD8+TCRalphabeta+ cells were sorted into four subsets by PD-1 and/or TIGIT. The data are from a study of circulating CD8 cells and anti-PD-1 response in melanoma. Study information: Nivolumab was given intravenously at 3 mg/kg every 2 weeks. Study-level points and caveats: Under 8% of TRB clonotypes were shared between subsets at M1. DNEG was most diverse; TIGIT repertoires were least diverse. Published repertoire comparisons used only baseline and M1 samples from a small cohort with few responders.

Each library started from about 15 ng of total RNA using the QIAseq Immune Repertoire TCR panel. TCRdb fed the reads into MiXCR, producing one record per CDR3 protein. The table records around 240 distinct CDR3 sequences, roughly 12% of them present only once. The starting material was CD8+ T cells from PBMCs, obtained at baseline or after one month of anti-PD-1 therapy (not recorded which). The TCR was taken from a human donor with melanoma.

CDR3 bases: TGTGCCTGGATTAAACCAATGGGACAGGTCAATGGCTACACCTTC. Protein sequence: CAWIKPMGQVNGYTF. The V gene is TRBV30, the J gene TRBJ1-2, with TRBD1 identical over 8 bases. The CDR3 consists of 15 residues. V trimming: 4 bases; J trimming: 6 bases; junction bases outside the gene matches: 13. The germline V gene encodes CDR1 GTSNPN and CDR2 SVGIG (reference sequence).